This T cell receptor (beta chain) was recovered during a study of early T cells in non-severe SARS-CoV-2 infection. Points from the study as a whole: In VDJdb matching, anti-spike CD8 responses were favored while private and CD4 specificities went missing.

This clonotype was detected many times. Its antigen is unknown. MiXCR was run by TCRdb on the 5' RACE reads, yielding one entry per CDR3 protein. The data show tens of thousands of distinct CDR3 sequences, under 8% seen once. V gave up 6 bases and J gave up 6 bases, with 9 bases separating them. The CDR3 has 13 residues. In germline, CDR1 is MNHEY, CDR2 SVGAGI. The chain joins TRBV6-5 to TRBJ1-6; D remains unclear. This receptor was taken from an adult who was a healthcare worker with PCR-confirmed SARS-CoV-2 infection or an uninfected control (not recorded which). Here the sequenced sample was whole blood, taken at baseline. CDR3 nucleotide sequence: TGTGCCAGCAGAAACGACCTTAATTCACCCCTCCACTTT. It specifies CASRNDLNSPLHF.